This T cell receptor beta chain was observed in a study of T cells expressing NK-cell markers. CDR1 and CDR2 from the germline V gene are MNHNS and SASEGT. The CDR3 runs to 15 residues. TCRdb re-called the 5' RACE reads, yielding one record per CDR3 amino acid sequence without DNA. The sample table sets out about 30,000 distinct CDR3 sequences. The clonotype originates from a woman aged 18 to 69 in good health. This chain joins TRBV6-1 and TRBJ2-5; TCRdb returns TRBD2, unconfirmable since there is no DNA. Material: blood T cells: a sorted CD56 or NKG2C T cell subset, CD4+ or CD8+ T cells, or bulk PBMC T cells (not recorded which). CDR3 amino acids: CASSGAGGPLETQYF.